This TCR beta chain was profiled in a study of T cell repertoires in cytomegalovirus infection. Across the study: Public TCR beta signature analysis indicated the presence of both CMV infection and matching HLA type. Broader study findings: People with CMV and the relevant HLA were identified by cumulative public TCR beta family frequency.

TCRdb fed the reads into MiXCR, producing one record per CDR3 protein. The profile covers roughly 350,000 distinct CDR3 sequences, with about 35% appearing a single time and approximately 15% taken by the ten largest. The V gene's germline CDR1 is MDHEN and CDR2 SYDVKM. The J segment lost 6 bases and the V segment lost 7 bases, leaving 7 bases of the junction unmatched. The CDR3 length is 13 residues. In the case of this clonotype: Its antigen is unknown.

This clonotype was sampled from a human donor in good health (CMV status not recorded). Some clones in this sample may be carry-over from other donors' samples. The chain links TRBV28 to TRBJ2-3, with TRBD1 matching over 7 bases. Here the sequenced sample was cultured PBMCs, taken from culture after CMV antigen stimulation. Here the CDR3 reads CASNRGVIDTQYF. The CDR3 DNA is TGTGCCAGCAACAGGGGTGTGATTGATACGCAGTATTTT.